One sample yielded the 16 T cell receptor beta chains listed below, sequenced in a study of T cells after posttransplantation cyclophosphamide. Cells defined as naive were viable CD3+CD4+ or CD3+CD8+ and CCR7+CD45RA+CD45RO-CD95-CD27+CD28+. This table comes from immunoSEQ multiplex PCR, and its TCRdb copy is limited to in-frame clones, with some not included. The profile covers 34,000 or so clones, with more than 85% appearing a single time and around 0.096% taken by the ten largest. The sequenced material came from naive CD4+ T cells sorted from blood. The receptors come from a man aged 25-45 years in good health and a related stem cell transplant donor.

This clone was seen only once. The J gene is TRBJ2-2, the V gene TRBV28, with D perhaps TRBD1 (6 bases). With 6 bases removed from V and 3 bases from J, the gap between germline ends came to 8 bases. The CDR3 consists of 13 residues. Germline V gene data show CDR1 as MDHEN and CDR2 as SYDVKM. CDR3 in amino acids: CASRRQDTGELFF. The CDR3 DNA sequence: TGTGCCAGCAGGCGACAGGACACCGGGGAGCTGTTTTTT.

The V and J genes are TRBV21-1 and TRBJ1-1; TRBD1 is the table's D call, not checked against the DNA. TRBV21-1 is noted as a pseudogene. This CDR3 comprises 18 residues. The CDR3 DNA reads TGTGCCAGCAGCAAAGGTTCCGACAGGGCGCAAATGAACACTGAAGCTTTCTTT. Its protein is CASSKGSDRAQMNTEAFF.

This clone occurred once. V usage is TRBV2 and J usage is TRBJ2-7, with a tentative D call TRBD2 (6 bases). This CDR3 is built from 13 residues. V lost 8 bases to trimming and J lost 4 bases, with 15 bases between them. Germline assignment: CDR1 SNHLY and CDR2 FYNNEI. CDR3 sequence: CASGRDSLYEQYF. The CDR3 bases are TGTGCCAGCGGCCGGGACTCATTGTACGAGCAGTACTTC.

The V call is TRBV5-4, the J call TRBJ1-6, with 7 bases lining up with TRBD1. In germline, CDR1 is SGHNT, CDR2 YYREEE (reference sequence). CDR3 size: 16 residues. The J segment lost 0 bases and the V segment lost 4 bases, leaving 4 bases of the junction unmatched. Here the CDR3 DNA reads TGTGCCAGCAGCGCGACAGGGAGCTCCTATAATTCACCCCTCCACTTT. The encoded protein is CASSATGSSYNSPLHF.

The chain recombines TRBV5-1 with TRBJ2-3; no definite D call. The V end was cut by 0 bases, the J end by 0 bases, with 5 bases between. The V gene's germline CDR1 is SGHRS and CDR2 YFSETQ. The CDR3 has 14 residues. CDR3 bases: TGCGCCAGCAGCTTGGGAGCTAGCACAGATACGCAGTATTTT. Translation gives CASSLGASTDTQYF. Using reference TRBV5-1 and TRBJ2-3 for the parts outside the CDR3, the full variable domain is KAGVTQTPRYLIKTRGQQVTLSCSPISGHRSVSWYQQTPGQGLQFLFEYFSETQRNKGNFPGRFSGRQFSNSRSEMNVSTLELGDSALYLCASSLGASTDTQYFGPGTRLTVL.

This clone appeared a single time. This chain links TRBV9 with TRBJ1-2; tentatively, D is TRBD1 (6 bases). This CDR3 spans 15 amino acids. The germline gives CDR1 SGDLS, CDR2 YYNGEE. Trimming shortened V by 2 bases and J by 8 bases, and 19 bases separated the two germline ends. The CDR3 reads CASSVQTGGMRGYTF. The CDR3 nucleotides read TGTGCCAGCAGCGTGCAGACAGGTGGGATGCGCGGCTACACCTTC. The full variable domain, its missing parts supplied by reference TRBV9 and TRBJ1-2, is DSGVTQTPKHLITATGQRVTLRCSPRSGDLSVYWYQQSLDQGLQFLIQYYNGEERAKGNILERFSAQQFPDLHSELNLSSLELGDSALYFCASSVQTGGMRGYTFGSGTRLTVV.

The V gene is TRBV6-5, the J gene TRBJ1-4; 7 nucleotides match TRBD1. This CDR3 has 14 amino acids. Germline V gene lookup returns CDR1 MNHEY and CDR2 SVGAGI. V dropped 5 bases and J dropped 6; count of bases not matched to a gene: 6. The CDR3 DNA follows: TGTGCCAGCAGTCGGACAGGAGATGATGAAAAACTGTTTTTT. The encoded protein is CASSRTGDDEKLFF.

The chain uses TRBV19 and TRBJ2-5; 11 nucleotides line up with TRBD1. This CDR3 has 18 residues. Trimming cost V 1 base and J 4 bases; bases outside gene matches: 11. Germline V CDR1 and CDR2: LNHDA, SQIVND (reference sequence). This CDR3 is CASSIGPGTGGTGETQYF. The DNA of the CDR3 is TGTGCCAGTAGTATAGGCCCCGGGACAGGGGGTACCGGAGAGACCCAGTACTTC.

V gene TRBV28 combines with J gene TRBJ1-2, with TRBD1 matching 7 bases. Trimming took 1 base from V and 0 from J; bases not matched to a gene: 14. The CDR3 is 19 residues long. The V gene's germline CDR1 is MDHEN and CDR2 SYDVKM. The CDR3 sequence is CASSLLQQGMIIANYGYTF. CDR3 nucleotide sequence: TGTGCCAGCAGTTTATTACAACAGGGGATGATAATAGCTAACTATGGCTACACCTTC.

The sample holds a few counts of this clone. The rearrangement links TRBV10-1 to TRBJ1-3, with TRBD1 identical over 9 bases. The length of the CDR3 is 17 residues. In germline, CDR1 is WNHNN, CDR2 SYGVQD (reference sequence). With V trimmed by 4 bases and J by 2 bases, 9 bases remained unmatched. CDR3 DNA sequence: TGCGCCAGCAGTGGATTCCCGGGACAGGGACCTGGAAACACCATATATTTT. Translation gives CASSGFPGQGPGNTIYF.

This chain uses TRBV13 with TRBJ1-3; 9 positions match TRBD1. This CDR3 is built from 13 residues. Trimming at V came to 9 bases and at J to 8 bases, leaving 8 bases not matched to a gene. Germline CDR1 PRHDT, CDR2 FYEKMQ (reference sequence). The CDR3 reads CASKQGARDTIYF. In DNA form, the CDR3 reads TGTGCCAGTAAACAGGGGGCAAGGGACACCATATATTTT.

V and J are TRBV27 and TRBJ2-1; 11 bases are shared with TRBD2. The V gene's germline CDR1 is MNHEY and CDR2 SMNVEV (reference sequence). The trim removed 4 bases at V and 0 bases at J, leaving 5 bases unmatched. CDR3 length: 17 residues. CDR3: CASSSSGGPLSYNEQFF. DNA for the CDR3: TGTGCCAGCAGTTCTAGCGGGGGGCCCCTCTCCTACAATGAGCAGTTCTTC.

The V gene is TRBV19, the J gene TRBJ1-2; TRBD1 agrees at 9 bases. The CDR3 covers 14 residues. J gave up 4 bases and V 2 bases, and 2 bases lay outside the gene matches. Germline CDR1 LNHDA, CDR2 SQIVND (reference sequence). The CDR3 region is CASSIRDRAYGYTF. The CDR3 nucleotides read TGTGCCAGTAGTATACGGGACAGGGCCTATGGCTACACCTTC.

The CDR3 DNA sequence: TGTGCTAGTGGGACAGGGACTAACACCGGGGAGCTGTTTTTT. Amino acid sequence: CASGTGTNTGELFF. V usage is TRBV12-5 and J usage is TRBJ2-2; tentative D call: TRBD1 (7 bases). Germline loops: CDR1 LGHNT, CDR2 FRNRAP. The CDR3 length is 14 residues. The V end was cut by 6 bases, the J end by 2 bases, with 10 bases between.

The chain couples TRBV5-4 to TRBJ2-4; 7 positions match TRBD1. The CDR3 consists of 14 residues. In germline, CDR1 is SGHNT, CDR2 YYREEE (reference sequence). The junction had 2 bases not matched to a gene; V was cut back by 2 bases and J by 3 bases. CDR3 region: CASSLQGSKNIQYF. The CDR3 bases are TGTGCCAGCAGCTTACAGGGGAGCAAAAACATTCAGTACTTC.

J is TRBJ2-7 and V is TRBV6-5, with 7 bases matching TRBD2. The V gene's germline CDR1 is MNHEY and CDR2 SVGAGI. V trimming: 6 bases; J trimming: 4 bases; junction bases outside the gene matches: 3. This CDR3 is built from 12 residues. The CDR3 sequence is CASRSGVYEQYF. CDR3 nucleotide sequence: TGTGCCAGCAGGAGCGGGGTATACGAGCAGTACTTC.